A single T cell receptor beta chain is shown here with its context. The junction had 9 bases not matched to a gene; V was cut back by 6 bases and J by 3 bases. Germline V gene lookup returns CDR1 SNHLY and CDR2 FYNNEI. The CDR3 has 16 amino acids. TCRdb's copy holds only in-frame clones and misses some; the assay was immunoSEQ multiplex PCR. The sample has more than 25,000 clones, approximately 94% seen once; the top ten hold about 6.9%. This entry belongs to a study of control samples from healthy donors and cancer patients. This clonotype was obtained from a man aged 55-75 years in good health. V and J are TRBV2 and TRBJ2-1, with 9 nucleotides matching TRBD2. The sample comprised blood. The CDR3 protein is CASSPPGLANYNEQFF. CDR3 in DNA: TGTGCCAGCAGCCCCCCGGGACTAGCTAACTACAATGAGCAGTTCTTC.